This record covers a single T cell receptor (beta chain). Its antigen is not identified. Sequencing was performed with immunoSEQ multiplex PCR; in TCRdb, only in-frame clones are kept and a portion is missing. Found here are approximately 330,000 clones, over 70% of them singletons; the top ten hold 8.5% to 12%. V was clipped by 6 bases and J by 2 bases, with 11 bases between them. The CDR3 has 14 residues. Looked up from germline, CDR1 is SGHAT and CDR2 is FQNNGV. This entry belongs to a study of shared clonotypes between healthy human individuals. The overall study: Each donor had three CD4 naive, three CD4 memory, two CD8 naive and one CD8 memory plate. Whole-study results and caveats: In the sorted subsets, rarefaction showed sequencing was incomplete despite large depth.

The sequenced material came from memory CD4+ T cells sorted from blood. Sample subset: CD45RA-negative fraction. The TCR was taken from a young man in good health. The chain has TRBV11-2 and TRBJ1-5; possibly TRBD1 for D (6 bases). In DNA, the CDR3 is TGTGCCAGCAGTTACAGGGTAGGCAATCAGCCCCAGCATTTT. This codes for CASSYRVGNQPQHF.